This T cell receptor beta chain appears in the sequencing data of a study of neurological immune-mediated disorders. Study-level points and caveats: Across subjects, expanded clones had no CDR3 amino acid sequences in common, pointing to private repertoires in all groups.

Germline V gene sequence: CDR1 DFQATT, CDR2 SNEGSKA (reference sequence). This CDR3 contains 13 residues. V gave up 6 bases and J gave up 7 bases, with 16 bases separating them. This clonotype was observed at least ten times. Antigen unknown. Synthesis of cDNA used 5'RACE (with 10-nucleotide random UMIs). Per sequencing run, 15-18 subjects together gave over 160 million TCR-beta sequences. TCRdb re-derived calls from the 5' RACE reads in MiXCR, one entry per CDR3 protein. Counted here are 30,000 to 45,000 distinct CDR3 sequences, over 9% occurring once; the ten biggest clones make up approximately 7%. This receptor was obtained from a woman aged 25 to 45 with HTLV-1-associated myelopathy (HAM/TSP). Sequencing was done on a sample of PBMCs. This rearrangement joins TRBV20-1 to TRBJ2-1; weak D call: TRBD2 (7 bases). The DNA of the CDR3 is TGCAGTGCGCGCGGGGGCCCAACGAATGAGCAGTTCTTC. It codes for CSARGGPTNEQFF.